These T cell receptor beta chains were read from a single sample in a study of early T cells in non-severe SARS-CoV-2 infection. TCRdb re-called the 5' RACE reads with MiXCR, one entry per CDR3 protein. The sample has tens of thousands of distinct CDR3 sequences, about an eighth seen once. The specimen sequenced was whole blood. Every receptor here comes from an adult who was a healthcare worker with PCR-confirmed SARS-CoV-2 infection or an uninfected control (not recorded which). Both conserved end residues are part of each CDR3. D genes are given only for firm matches. Clone size is not always given. Where it is, it says once, few, many or a class for expanded clones.

cdr3_aa,cdr3_nt,j_call,d_call,cdr3_length,v_call,clone_size
CASSFGGSGEQFF,TGTGCCAGCAGTTTTGGCGGGAGTGGAGAGCAGTTCTTC,TRBJ2-1,TRBD2,13,TRBV27,few
CASSYLAGRTDTQYF,TGTGCCAGCAGTTACCTAGCGGGACGCACAGATACGCAGTATTTT,TRBJ2-3,TRBD2,15,TRBV28,.
CASSSGQASAEKLFF,TGTGCCAGCAGCTCTGGACAGGCCTCCGCTGAAAAACTGTTTTTT,TRBJ1-4,TRBD1,15,TRBV7-9,.
CASSPGTGANVLTF,TGTGCCAGCTCACCAGGGACCGGGGCCAACGTCCTGACTTTC,TRBJ2-6,.,14,TRBV18,once
CASSLQGLYEQYF,TGTGCCAGCAGTTTACAGGGTCTCTACGAGCAGTACTTC,TRBJ2-7,.,13,TRBV12-3/TRBV12-4,few
CASSLRGRDEQYF,TGCGCCAGCAGCCTCCGAGGGAGGGACGAGCAGTACTTC,TRBJ2-7,TRBD2,13,TRBV4-1,.
CASSPPGQRNNSPLHF,TGTGCCAGCAGCCCCCCGGGACAGAGAAATAATTCACCCCTCCACTTT,TRBJ1-6,TRBD1,16,TRBV3-1,.
CATSETSGRAEETQYF,TGTGCCACCAGTGAGACTAGCGGGAGGGCCGAGGAGACCCAGTACTTC,TRBJ2-5,TRBD2,16,TRBV24-1,.
CASSPASANYGYTF,TGTGCCAGCAGTCCCGCCTCAGCTAACTATGGCTACACCTTC,TRBJ1-2,.,14,TRBV27,.
CASSYITTYEQYF,TGTGCCAGCAGCTATATCACCACCTACGAGCAGTACTTC,TRBJ2-7,.,13,TRBV28,many
CASSLVGRGQPQHF,TGCGCCAGCAGCTTGGTGGGCAGGGGTCAGCCCCAGCATTTT,TRBJ1-5,.,14,TRBV5-1,.
CASSLGLYTEAFF,TGTGCCAGCAGCTTGGGGTTATACACTGAAGCTTTCTTT,TRBJ1-1,.,13,TRBV7-9,.
CASSPRLRSYNEQFF,TGTGCCAGCAGCCCCCGACTCCGCTCCTACAATGAGCAGTTCTTC,TRBJ2-1,.,15,TRBV7-2,.
CASSQEVGGAKNIQYF,TGTGCCAGCAGCCAAGAGGTCGGGGGAGCCAAAAACATTCAGTACTTC,TRBJ2-4,.,16,TRBV14,many
CASSHGRTSTDTQYF,TGTGCCAGCAGTCACGGGCGCACTAGCACAGATACGCAGTATTTT,TRBJ2-3,.,15,TRBV25-1,many
CASSLDKGTEQFF,TGTGCCAGCAGCTTAGATAAAGGGACTGAGCAGTTCTTC,TRBJ2-1,.,13,TRBV11-2,few
CSARDSAPSGVTKNIQYF,TGCAGTGCTAGAGATTCCGCGCCTAGCGGGGTAACCAAAAACATTCAGTACTTC,TRBJ2-4,TRBD2,18,TRBV20-1,few
CASSPRRQGSYEQYF,TGTGCCAGCAGCCCACGTCGACAGGGGTCCTACGAGCAGTACTTC,TRBJ2-7,TRBD1,15,TRBV3-1,few
CSVATWQETQYF,TGCAGCGTTGCGACTTGGCAAGAGACCCAGTACTTC,TRBJ2-5,.,12,TRBV29-1,few
CSASPGGLGGYTF,TGCAGTGCTAGCCCAGGGGGACTAGGAGGCTACACCTTC,TRBJ1-2,TRBD1,13,TRBV20-1,.
CASSGGQGQPQHF,TGTGCCAGCAGCGGGGGACAGGGGCAGCCCCAGCATTTT,TRBJ1-5,TRBD1,13,TRBV5-4,.
CASSPLDRPSGIEQYF,TGCGCCAGCAGCCCCTTGGACAGGCCTAGCGGGATAGAGCAGTACTTC,TRBJ2-7,TRBD2,16,TRBV4-1,few
CSARDPTQSTEAFF,TGCAGTGCTAGAGATCCAACACAGAGCACTGAAGCTTTCTTT,TRBJ1-1,.,14,TRBV20-1,few
CASSPPRTLDTDTQYF,TGTGCCAGCTCACCACCCCGCACCCTTGACACAGATACGCAGTATTTT,TRBJ2-3,.,16,TRBV18,.
CATSVSGTQPTGELFF,TGTGCCACCAGCGTTAGCGGGACCCAACCCACCGGGGAGCTGTTTTTT,TRBJ2-2,TRBD2,16,TRBV24-1,.
CASSLGGGGSAYEQYF,TGTGCCAGCAGCTTAGGGGGCGGGGGATCGGCCTACGAGCAGTACTTC,TRBJ2-7,TRBD2,16,TRBV7-8,.
CSAEGPSSYNEQFF,TGCAGTGCCGAGGGACCGAGCTCCTACAATGAGCAGTTCTTC,TRBJ2-1,.,14,TRBV20-1,few